What follows are 13 T cell receptor beta chains derived from one specimen sequenced in a study of blood T cell repertoires in COVID-19. Sequencing used immunoSEQ multiplex PCR; TCRdb keeps in-frame clones, though not all of them. This sample has 250,000 to 300,000 clones, with 75% to 90% found just once. The sequenced material came from peripheral blood. The source of these receptors is a woman aged 40-49 years who had recovered from COVID-19.

The chain carries TRBV4-1 and TRBJ2-2, with 8 bases aligning to TRBD2. Trimming at V came to 0 bases and at J to 1 base, leaving 4 bases not matched to a gene. Germline CDR1 and CDR2: MGHRA and YSYEKL. CDR3 length: 17 residues. CDR3 bases: TGCGCCAGCAGCCAAGATCTGGCGGGGGGGAACACCGGGGAGCTGTTTTTT. Translated: CASSQDLAGGNTGELFF.

CDR3 amino acids: CASRKIKQGAEDGYTF. DNA for the CDR3: TGTGCCAGCAGGAAAATTAAACAGGGGGCAGAGGATGGCTACACCTTC. The chain uses TRBV11-2 and TRBJ1-2, with 9 bases matching TRBD1. The germline CDR1 and CDR2 sequences are SGHAT and FQNNGV. Trimming at V came to 6 bases and at J to 6 bases, leaving 14 bases not matched to a gene. There are 16 residues in the CDR3.

The CDR3 nucleotides are TGTGCCAGTACCCGACAGGGAGAGAACACTGAAGCTTTCTTT. It specifies CASTRQGENTEAFF. The V call is TRBV19, the J call TRBJ1-1; 7 bases map to TRBD1. Germline V gene data show CDR1 as LNHDA and CDR2 as SQIVND (reference sequence). The CDR3 consists of 14 residues. Trimming cost V 7 bases and J 1 base; bases outside gene matches: 6.

CDR3 sequence (DNA): TGTGCCAGTAGTAGCATGGGACAGGGTTTAGCAGATACGCAGTATTTT. This encodes CASSSMGQGLADTQYF. This chain joins TRBV19 and TRBJ2-3; TRBD1 matches at 9 bases. Germline V gives CDR1 LNHDA, CDR2 SQIVND (reference sequence). After removal of 4 bases from V and 4 bases from J, the junction contained 9 bases not matched to a gene. The CDR3 is 16 amino acids.

This CDR3 reads CASSLALGRASSNQPQHF. The CDR3 nucleotides are TGTGCCAGCAGCTTAGCGTTGGGCAGAGCCTCTAGCAATCAGCCCCAGCATTTT. The V gene is TRBV7-9, the J gene TRBJ1-5; D not resolved. V lost 0 bases to trimming and J lost 0 bases, with 15 bases between them. The CDR3 is 18 amino acids. CDR1 and CDR2 (germline): SEHNR, FQNEAQ (reference sequence).

The V and J genes are TRBV5-6 and TRBJ2-3; TRBD2 aligns across 12 bases. The CDR3 runs to 18 residues. Looked up from germline, CDR1 is SGHDT and CDR2 is YYEEEE. With V trimmed by 2 bases and J by 4 bases, 11 bases remained unmatched. This CDR3 is CASSLGPDPSGGADTQYF. The CDR3 DNA reads TGTGCCAGCAGCTTAGGGCCAGACCCTAGCGGGGGGGCAGATACGCAGTATTTT.

The gene calls are TRBV14 and TRBJ1-1; 9 positions agree with TRBD1. V lost 5 bases and J lost 4; bases outside the gene matches: 2. The CDR3 has 13 residues. The germline CDR1 and CDR2 sequences are SGHDN and FVKESK. DNA of the CDR3: TGTGCCAGCAGCTTGGACAGGGGCACTGAAGCTTTCTTT. It codes for CASSLDRGTEAFF.

The chain joins TRBV7-9 to TRBJ1-2, with TRBD1 identical over 9 bases. The CDR3 is made up of 16 amino acids. Per the germline V gene, CDR1 is SEHNR and CDR2 is FQNEAQ (reference sequence). Germline trimming cut 4 bases from V and 4 bases from J; bases unmatched to any gene: 10. The CDR3 here is CASSSTGTGFAYGYTF. CDR3 DNA sequence: TGTGCCAGCAGCTCGACCGGGACAGGGTTTGCCTATGGCTACACCTTC.

This chain links TRBV6-6 with TRBJ1-1; no clear D. The CDR3 is 12 residues long. Per the germline V gene, CDR1 is MNHNY and CDR2 is SVGAGI (reference sequence). V shed 10 bases and J shed 0 bases, with 9 bases lying between them. CDR3 in amino acids: CATDKLNTEAFF. Here the CDR3 DNA reads TGTGCCACAGACAAGTTGAACACTGAAGCTTTCTTT.

This chain joins TRBV12-3 or TRBV12-4 and TRBJ1-2; the D gene is possibly TRBD1 (5 bases). V gave up 2 bases and J gave up 8 bases, with 12 bases separating them. The CDR3 contains 13 residues. CDR3 sequence: CASSLRQGNGYTF. DNA for the CDR3: TGTGCCAGCAGTTTAAGGCAGGGTAACGGCTACACCTTC.

The chain couples TRBV10-2 to TRBJ2-1, with D perhaps matching TRBD1 (6 bases). The CDR3 consists of 14 residues. The V end lost 2 bases, the J end lost 3 bases, and 8 bases lay between the germline ends. CDR1 and CDR2 (germline): WSHSY, SAAADI. The CDR3 here is CASSETGRYNEQFF. The CDR3 coding sequence is TGCGCCAGCAGTGAGACAGGGCGCTACAATGAGCAGTTCTTC.

The J gene is TRBJ2-5, the V gene TRBV19; weak D call: TRBD1 (5 bases). The CDR3 runs to 14 residues. The V end lost 5 bases, the J end lost 4 bases, and 14 bases lay between the germline ends. CDR1 is LNHDA, CDR2 SQIVND, per germline (reference sequence). CDR3 residues: CASSYIQGSETQYF. The CDR3 DNA sequence: TGTGCCAGTAGTTACATCCAGGGATCAGAGACCCAGTACTTC. The complete variable domain, with remaining parts taken from reference TRBV19 and TRBJ2-5, reads DGGITQSPKYLFRKEGQNVTLSCEQNLNHDAMYWYRQDPGQGLRLIYYSQIVNDFQKGDIAEGYSVSREKKESFPLTVTSAQKNPTAFYLCASSYIQGSETQYFGPGTRLLVL.

This rearrangement joins TRBV5-6 to TRBJ2-7; 11 bases are a match to TRBD1. The ends lost 3 bases at V and 5 bases at J; junction bases unmatched: 10. The CDR3 loop spans 16 amino acids. The germline CDR1 and CDR2 sequences are SGHDT and YYEEEE. CDR3 DNA: TGTGCCAGCAGCTCTTGGTGGGGGGACAGGGGGAACGAGCAGTACTTC. This gives the protein CASSSWWGDRGNEQYF.